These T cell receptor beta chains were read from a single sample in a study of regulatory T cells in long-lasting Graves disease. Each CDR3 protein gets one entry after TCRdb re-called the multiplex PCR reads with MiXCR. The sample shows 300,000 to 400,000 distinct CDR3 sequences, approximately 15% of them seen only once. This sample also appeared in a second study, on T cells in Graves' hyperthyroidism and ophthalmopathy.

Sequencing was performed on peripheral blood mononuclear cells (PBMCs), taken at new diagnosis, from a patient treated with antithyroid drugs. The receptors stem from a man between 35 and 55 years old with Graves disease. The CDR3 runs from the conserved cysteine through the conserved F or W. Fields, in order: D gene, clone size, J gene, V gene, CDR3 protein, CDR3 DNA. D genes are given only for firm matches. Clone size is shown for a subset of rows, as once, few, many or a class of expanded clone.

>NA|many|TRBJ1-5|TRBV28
CASSLRDGQNQPQHF
TGTGCCAGCAGTTTAAGGGACGGCCAAAATCAGCCCCAGCATTTT
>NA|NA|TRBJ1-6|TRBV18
CASSPGAGNSPLHF
TGTGCCAGCTCACCAGGGGCCGGAAATTCACCCCTCCACTTT
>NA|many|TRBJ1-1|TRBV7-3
CASSSDWNTEAFF
TGTGCCAGCAGCTCTGACTGGAACACTGAAGCTTTCTTT
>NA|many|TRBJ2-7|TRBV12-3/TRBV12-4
CASSFGNFNEQYF
TGTGCCAGCAGTTTCGGCAATTTTAACGAGCAGTACTTC
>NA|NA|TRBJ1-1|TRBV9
CASSAMGGTEAFF
TGTGCCAGCAGTGCGATGGGGGGCACTGAAGCTTTCTTT
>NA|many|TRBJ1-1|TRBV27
CASSLGARAFF
TGTGCCAGCAGTCTTGGGGCGAGGGCTTTCTTT
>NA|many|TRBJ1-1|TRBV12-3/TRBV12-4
CASSFSPGLSEAFF
TGTGCCAGCAGTTTCTCGCCAGGGTTATCTGAAGCTTTCTTT
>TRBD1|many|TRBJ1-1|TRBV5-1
CASSLAGGTNTEAFF
TGCGCCAGCAGCTTGGCAGGGGGGACGAACACTGAAGCTTTCTTT
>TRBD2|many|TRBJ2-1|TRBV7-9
CASSPWRGGTEQFF
TGTGCCAGCAGCCCCTGGCGGGGGGGCACTGAGCAGTTCTTC
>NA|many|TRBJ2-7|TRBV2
CASHREGYEQYF
TGTGCCAGCCACAGGGAAGGTTACGAGCAGTACTTC
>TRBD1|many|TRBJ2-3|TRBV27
CASSRPPGQGPDTQYF
TGTGCCAGCAGTAGGCCTCCGGGACAGGGCCCGGATACGCAGTATTTT
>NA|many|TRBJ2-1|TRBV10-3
CAISESEGYNEQFF
TGTGCCATCAGTGAGTCAGAGGGTTACAATGAGCAGTTCTTC
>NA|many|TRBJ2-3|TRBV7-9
CASSKQGGGTDTQYF
TGTGCCAGCAGCAAACAGGGGGGGGGCACAGATACGCAGTATTTT
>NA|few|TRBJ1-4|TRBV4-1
CASSQAPDRRNEKLFF
TGCGCCAGCAGCCAAGCCCCAGACCGCCGGAATGAAAAACTGTTTTTT
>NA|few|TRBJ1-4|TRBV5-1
CASSSSCGGPVNEKLFF
TGCGCCAGCAGCTCCAGCTGTGGGGGACCCGTTAATGAAAAACTGTTTTTT
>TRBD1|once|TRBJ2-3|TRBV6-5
CASSYELRPGTAKSTDTQYF
TGTGCCAGCAGTTACGAGTTGCGGCCCGGGACAGCAAAATCCACAGATACGCAGTATTTT
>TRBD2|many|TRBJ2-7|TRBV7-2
CASSLSASGATYEQYF
TGTGCCAGCAGCTTATCCGCTAGCGGGGCCACCTACGAGCAGTACTTC
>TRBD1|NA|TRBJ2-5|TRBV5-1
CASSSQGALETQYF
TGCGCCAGCAGCTCGCAGGGGGCTTTGGAGACCCAGTACTTC
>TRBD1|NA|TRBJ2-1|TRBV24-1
CATSDSGRGSGSEQFF
TGTGCCACCAGTGATTCAGGCAGGGGGTCCGGTAGTGAGCAGTTCTTC
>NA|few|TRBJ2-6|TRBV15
CATSRLQGFSGANVLTF
TGTGCCACCAGCAGATTACAGGGATTCTCTGGGGCCAACGTCCTGACTTTC
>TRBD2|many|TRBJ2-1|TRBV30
CAWAGGDEFAGINEQFF
TGTGCCTGGGCGGGGGGGGACGAATTCGCGGGGATAAATGAGCAGTTCTTC
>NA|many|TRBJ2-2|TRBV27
CASSLAWAGELFF
TGTGCCAGCAGTTTGGCGTGGGCCGGGGAGCTGTTTTTT
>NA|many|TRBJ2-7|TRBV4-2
CASSQPARDHEQYF
TGTGCCAGCAGCCAACCGGCCAGGGACCACGAGCAGTACTTC
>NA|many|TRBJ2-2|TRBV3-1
CASSQGAPGELFF
TGTGCCAGCAGCCAAGGGGCGCCCGGGGAGCTGTTTTTT
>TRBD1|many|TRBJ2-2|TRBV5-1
CASSFGQVLNTGELFF
TGCGCCAGCAGCTTTGGACAGGTCCTCAACACCGGGGAGCTGTTTTTT
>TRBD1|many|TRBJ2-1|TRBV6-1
CASSERSGQGYNEQFF
TGTGCCAGCAGCGAACGGTCGGGACAGGGGTACAATGAGCAGTTCTTC
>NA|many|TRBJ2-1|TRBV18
CASSPPQLAINNEQFF
TGTGCCAGCTCACCACCCCAGCTAGCGATCAACAATGAGCAGTTCTTC
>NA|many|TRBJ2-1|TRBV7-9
CASSPRQGGEQFF
TGTGCCAGCAGCCCCCGCCAGGGGGGTGAGCAGTTCTTC
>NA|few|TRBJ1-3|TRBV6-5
CASTYGNTIYF
TGTGCCAGCACTTATGGAAACACCATATATTTT
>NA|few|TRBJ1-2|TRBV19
CASTRDRYGYTF
TGTGCCAGTACCAGGGACCGCTATGGCTACACCTTC
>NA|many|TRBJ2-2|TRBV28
CASLGWDWNTGELFF
TGTGCCAGCTTGGGTTGGGACTGGAACACCGGGGAGCTGTTTTTT
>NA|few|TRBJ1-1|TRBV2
CASSEPQTTFF
TGTGCCAGCAGTGAACCCCAGACTACTTTCTTT
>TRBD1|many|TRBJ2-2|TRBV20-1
CSARVFPGQSNNLNTGELFF
TGCAGTGCTAGAGTCTTCCCGGGACAGAGCAACAACCTGAACACCGGGGAGCTGTTTTTT
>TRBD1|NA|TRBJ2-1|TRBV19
CASSPGQGHEQFF
TGTGCCAGTAGTCCGGGACAGGGACATGAGCAGTTCTTC
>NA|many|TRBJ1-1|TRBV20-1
CSARGQSDTEAFF
TGCAGTGCTAGAGGTCAGTCTGACACTGAAGCTTTCTTT
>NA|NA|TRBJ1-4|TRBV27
CASAGTATNEKLFF
TGTGCCAGCGCCGGGACTGCAACTAATGAAAAACTGTTTTTT
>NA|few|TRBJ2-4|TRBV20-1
CSARYPLAKNIQYF
TGCAGTGCTAGATACCCGTTAGCCAAAAACATTCAGTACTTC
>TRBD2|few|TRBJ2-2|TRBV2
CASSQGLAGGNTGELFF
TGTGCCAGCAGTCAGGGACTAGCGGGGGGGAACACCGGGGAGCTGTTTTTT
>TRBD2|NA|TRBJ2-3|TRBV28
CASSPSGGPNTQYF
TGTGCCAGCAGTCCGAGCGGGGGACCCAATACGCAGTATTTT
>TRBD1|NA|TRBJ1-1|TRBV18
CASSVPGQWNTEAFF
TGTGCCAGCTCAGTCCCGGGACAGTGGAACACTGAAGCTTTCTTT
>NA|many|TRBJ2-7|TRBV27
CASSSVQGYHYEQYF
TGTGCCAGCAGTTCCGTCCAGGGATACCACTACGAGCAGTACTTC
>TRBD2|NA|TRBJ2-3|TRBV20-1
CSAPGGLTDTQYF
TGCAGTGCTCCGGGAGGTCTGACAGATACGCAGTATTTT